This T cell receptor beta chain emerged from a study of shared clonotypes between healthy human individuals (dated by TCRdb to 2018 to 2021). In the study overall: The cohort comprised two women and a few men aged 18 to 49 years. For each donor, CD4 naive and CD4 memory were each run on three plates, CD8 naive on two plates, and CD8 memory on one plate. To increase sequencing depth and limit assay-specific biases, different laboratories used diverse techniques to prepare libraries and sequence TCR repertoires. To estimate repertoire size and how much clonotype sharing occurs between individuals, the study deeply sequenced the blood TCR repertoires of 4 to 6 healthy adults. Between about 0.8 and 9 billion PBMCs per donor were obtained by leukapheresis. What the work shows at the level of the full study, not this receptor alone: Pairwise subsampling indicated that sequencing depth was expected to affect the degree of clonotype sharing among donors. Sampling was restricted to blood, and TCR repertoires in tissues likely differ from the TCR repertoires found in blood. Sharing across a handful of donors was observed for approximately 5% of naive CD4, around 3.5% of naive CD8, roughly 2.4% of memory CD4, and about 0.39% of memory CD8 clonotypes. Naive subsets generally had larger estimated clonotype richness than memory subsets did. Higher generation probabilities were observed for clonotypes shared by all four sorted-subset donors than for non-shared clonotypes. Even with the large sequencing depth, rarefaction of the sorted-subset datasets indicated that sequencing was incomplete. Because the study included a small number of donors, the genetic and exposure-history diversity represented was limited.

The donors were healthy, HIV-negative adults who had no recently reported acute infections or vaccinations. Only Caucasian adults living in Nashville, Tennessee, USA were represented among the donors. CD4+ T cells were enriched by magnetic negative selection; naive cells were then positively selected on CD45RA, and the negative fraction formed the memory subset. Blood was obtained by leukapheresis, after which PBMCs were separated by Ficoll-Histopaque density gradient centrifugation and cryopreserved in liquid nitrogen vapor phase. Purity and quantity of every magnetically sorted T cell population were checked by analytical flow cytometry. Genomic DNA was isolated from each sorted fraction and quantified by UV absorbance on a Nanodrop 2000c. A word on this clone: The specificity of this receptor is unknown. The input lacks base qualities; no much larger clone sits a single base away.

The germline V gene specifies MNHNS as CDR1 and SASEGT as CDR2. Including cysteine and phenylalanine, the CDR3 has 12 amino acids. Solely the CDR3 DNA is kept, with 36 bases framed from the first base. V is shortened by 2 bases, J by 6 bases, and the region joining them spans 7 bases. TCR CDR3 regions were amplified from genomic DNA by multiplex PCR using the deep immunoSEQ assay. Extracted genomic DNA from each cell subset was spread evenly across all wells of several immunoSEQ 96-well plates, with each plate serving as a replicate. Each replicate PCR for sorted subsets received around 0.2 ug genomic DNA, equal to about 30,000 T cell genomes. Purified libraries were quantified with a Qubit 3.0 fluorometer, sized on a Bioanalyzer 2100, and re-quantified with the KAPA Library Quantification kit. Every immunoSEQ 96-well plate was sequenced on a dedicated single-read 150-cycle Illumina NextSeq 550 flow cell. In the paper's pipeline: Because only junctional sequences without quality scores were contained in the immunoSEQ output, filtering matching that applied to full-length reads could not be performed. To assign V/J genes and CDR3, sequences were annotated using PyIR, a Python wrapper for IgBLAST v1.9, with IMGT germline references. Reads with weak V/J assignments (E-value above 1e-6), missing CDR3, stop codons, out-of-frame junctions, or ambiguous translated residues were removed. A V3J clonotype was defined by an identical inferred V gene, J gene, and CDR3 amino acid sequence. To compute the percentage overlap between repertoires, the number of shared unique clonotypes was divided by the size of the smaller repertoire. Three approaches were used to assess repertoire richness: RTK rarefaction, the Chao1 estimator, and Recon v2.1 estimates of unobserved clonotypes. For all TCRbeta clonotypes obtained by the gDNA method from four donors, generation probabilities were computed with OLGA. Not all clones reach the TCRdb copy of this immuneACCESS table, which keeps in-frame sequences only. Checked studies attribute under half of the gap to unresolved V genes and leave the rest unexplained. D and trimming were read from the DNA, whereas the V and J calls and clone size are those reported in that table. The table for this sample lists approximately 1,500,000 clones; nearly 99% of them were counted only once. The top ten clones comprise around 0.45% of the sample.

This TCR derives from a man younger than 45 in good health. Rearrangement joined TRBV6-1 to TRBJ1-1, with the D segment identity uncertain. Sequenced input: naive CD4+ T cells sorted from blood. What this sample's cell subset or site label stands for: CD45RA+ positively selected. The CDR3 amino acid sequence is: CASSERQSEAFF. The nucleotides read TGTGCCAGCAGTGAAAGGCAGTCTGAAGCTTTCTTT.